This TCR beta chain was obtained from a study of beta chain features in type 1 diabetes. Study results and caveats: Patients' naive, central memory and Treg TCRB repertoires seemed closer to one another than those of healthy donors. cDNA sequencing could over-represent cells with high TCR expression. VDJ junctions sequenced from type 1 diabetes patients showed fewer insertions and more deletions.

Naive, central memory, regulatory and stem cell-like memory cells within the CD4+ compartment were sorted using CD45RO/CCR7/CD25/CD127/CD95/CD27. Concerning this clone itself: Its cognate antigen is unknown.

TCRB transcripts that were expressed got sequenced, as all of the isolated RNA had been reverse transcribed. Profiling relied on immunoSEQ multiplex PCR, and the TCRdb table lists in-frame clones only, not all of them. This sample has some 220,000 clones, with under 13% found just once. The TCR comes from a man younger than 30 in good health. The sample consisted of central memory CD4+ T cells from blood.

The CDR3 region has the DNA TGTGCCAGCAGCCAATTAATGGAGACCCAGTACTTC. Protein sequence: CASSQLMETQYF. The gene calls are TRBV2 and TRBJ2-5, with unresolved D. The CDR3 has 12 amino acids. Per the germline V gene, CDR1 is SNHLY and CDR2 is FYNNEI. V was shortened by 6 bases and J by 5 bases, with 10 bases between the two germline ends. Full variable domain (rest looked up from reference TRBV2 and TRBJ2-5): EPEVTQTPSHQVTQMGQEVILRCVPISNHLYFYWYRQILGQKVEFLVSFYNNEISEKSEIFDDQFSVERPDGSNFTLKIRSTKLEDSAMYFCASSQLMETQYFGPGTRLLVL.